Below are 26 T cell receptor beta chains sequenced from a single sample in a study of neurological immune-mediated disorders. TCRdb analysed the 5' RACE reads with MiXCR anew, one entry per CDR3 protein. Of fewer than 85,000 distinct CDR3 sequences in the sample, less than 5.5% are singletons; the top ten hold around 2.3%. The sample taken for sequencing was PBMCs. These receptors all come from a woman aged 25-40 years with multiple sclerosis.

As to this clonotype: Given a much more abundant clone one base away, this may be a read error. The chain uses TRBV20-1 and TRBJ1-5, with unresolved D. CDR1 DFQATT and CDR2 SNEGSKA come from the germline V gene (reference sequence). The CDR3 is 13 amino acids. V was pared by 4 bases and J by 0 bases, with 7 bases between. Here the CDR3 DNA reads TGCAGTGCTAAAGGCTATAGCAATCAGCCCCAGCATTTT. It codes for CSAKGYSNQPQHF.

There are many counts of this clonotype. This sequence joins TRBV5-1 and TRBJ2-5; 11 bases are a match to TRBD2. This CDR3 contains 18 residues. V was clipped by 2 bases and J by 2 bases; unmatched bases: 11. The V gene's germline CDR1 is SGHRS and CDR2 YFSETQ. Written as DNA, the CDR3 is TGCGCCAGCAGCTTTGGGACTAGCGGAGACGCAGTTCAAGAGACCCAGTACTTC. Translation gives CASSFGTSGDAVQETQYF.

This clonotype showed up many times. The rearrangement uses TRBV12-3 or TRBV12-4 and TRBJ2-2, with D maybe TRBD2 (6 bases). This CDR3 has 13 amino acids. Trimming left V 6 bases short and J 3 bases short, with 8 bases between. CDR3 in DNA: TGTGCCAGCAGGGAGGGCTACACCGGGGAGCTGTTTTTT. Protein product: CASREGYTGELFF.

Ten or more counts support this clonotype. As DNA, the CDR3 is TGCGCCAGCAGTGAAGGGGGGGAGCAGTTCTTC. Its protein product is CASSEGGEQFF. This chain connects TRBV10-2 to TRBJ2-1, with D perhaps TRBD1 or TRBD2 (6 bases each). This CDR3 is 11 amino acids long. Trimming removed 3 bases from V and 10 bases from J, with 7 bases in between. Looked up from germline, CDR1 is WSHSY and CDR2 is SAAADI.

There are a few counts of this clonotype. The chain combines TRBV7-9 with TRBJ2-1; 13 nucleotides align to TRBD2. The CDR3 sequence is 16 residues long. Germline V lookup: CDR1 SEHNR, CDR2 FQNEAQ (reference sequence). V was clipped by 5 bases and J by 7 bases; unmatched bases: 8. The CDR3 bases are TGTGCCAGCAGCCCAACTAGCGGGAGGGGTGTAAATGAGCAGTTCTTC. Its protein is CASSPTSGRGVNEQFF.

The gene calls are TRBV2 and TRBJ2-3; 9 bases line up with TRBD1. The V gene end was trimmed by 2 bases and the J gene end by 3 bases; junction bases not matched to a gene: 6. Germline CDR1 SNHLY, CDR2 FYNNEI. The CDR3 extends over 16 amino acids. CDR3: CASSEWGTGLTDTQYF. In DNA, the CDR3 is TGTGCCAGCAGTGAATGGGGGACAGGGTTGACAGATACGCAGTATTTT.

In this sample, this clonotype turned up many times. The chain combines TRBV3-1 with TRBJ2-1, with 7 bases matching TRBD2. The length of the CDR3 is 16 residues. CDR1 and CDR2 from the germline V gene are LGHDT and YNNKEL (reference sequence). Trimming at V came to 3 bases and at J to 1 base, leaving 6 bases not matched to a gene. The CDR3 protein is CASSQPGRRSYNEQFF. The CDR3 region has the DNA TGTGCCAGCAGCCAGCCCGGGAGGAGATCCTACAATGAGCAGTTCTTC.

To note about this clonotype: Since the CDR3 does not end with the conserved phenylalanine or tryptophan, this likely comes from a read error. The V gene is TRBV5-1, the J gene TRBJ2-1; 7 bases line up with TRBD2. V shed 5 bases and J 6 bases; nucleotides not matched to a gene: 8. CDR1 is SGHRS, CDR2 YFSETQ, per germline. The CDR3 totals 14 residues. The CDR3 protein is CASREETSLNEQFN. CDR3 in DNA: TGCGCCAGCAGGGAAGAGACTAGCCTCAATGAGCAGTTCAAC.

The sample holds many counts of this clonotype. The chain carries TRBV5-1 and TRBJ2-1; unclear D gene. The CDR3 consists of 15 residues. Germline CDR1 and CDR2: SGHRS and YFSETQ. The V end was cut by 4 bases, the J end by 0 bases, with 11 bases between. The CDR3 DNA sequence: TGCGCCAGCAGCCCCGAGCCCAGCTCCTACAATGAGCAGTTCTTC. It yields the protein CASSPEPSSYNEQFF.

The chain uses TRBV10-1 and TRBJ2-3; 9 bases line up with TRBD2. CDR3 length equals 18 residues. Germline V gives CDR1 WNHNN, CDR2 SYGVQD (reference sequence). Trimming at V came to 0 bases and at J to 4 bases, leaving 11 bases not matched to a gene. The CDR3 spells CASSESRGGGALADTQYF. In DNA form, the CDR3 reads TGCGCCAGCAGTGAGTCGAGGGGCGGGGGGGCCCTGGCAGATACGCAGTATTTT.

This clonotype came up many times. V and J are TRBV27 and TRBJ1-4; D may be TRBD1 (5 bases). Germline V gene sequence: CDR1 MNHEY, CDR2 SMNVEV (reference sequence). Trimming left V 5 bases short and J 2 bases short, with 15 bases between. CDR3 length: 16 amino acids. CDR3 DNA: TGTGCCAGCAGTCCCCTAGGGGACCGCACTAATGAAAAACTGTTTTTT. Translating it yields CASSPLGDRTNEKLFF.

The sample holds many counts of this clonotype. V and J are TRBV20-1 and TRBJ2-7; D not certain. Trimming shortened V by 6 bases and J by 3 bases, and 9 bases separated the two germline ends. CDR1 and CDR2 from the germline V gene are DFQATT and SNEGSKA (reference sequence). The CDR3 spans 11 residues. CDR3 coding DNA: TGCAGTGCCGCTAGGCTCTACGAGCAGTACTTC. It translates to CSAARLYEQYF.

This rearrangement joins TRBV3-1 to TRBJ2-3; D may match TRBD1 or TRBD2 (5 bases each). The germline V and J ends were trimmed by 1 base and 15 bases, with 23 bases remaining between them. Germline values: CDR1 LGHDT, CDR2 YNNKEL (reference sequence). This CDR3 contains 15 residues. The CDR3 protein is CASSQGIGSGTEQYF. DNA of the CDR3: TGTGCCAGCAGCCAAGGAATTGGATCCGGGACCGAACAATATTTT.

This clonotype has at least ten counts. The genes are TRBV7-9 and TRBJ1-1; D is uncertain. Trimming took off 1 base at V and 1 base at J, with 10 bases between the two ends. In germline, CDR1 is SEHNR, CDR2 FQNEAQ (reference sequence). This CDR3 region has 15 residues. The CDR3 is CASSLVKYENTEAFF. The CDR3 nucleotides read TGTGCCAGCAGCTTAGTTAAGTATGAGAACACTGAAGCTTTCTTT.

At least ten counts were recorded for this clonotype. The DNA of the CDR3 is TGTGCCAGCAGCTTGGTTTCTCCCACAGATACGCAGTATTTT. The encoded protein is CASSLVSPTDTQYF. The chain links TRBV5-6 to TRBJ2-3; D not resolved. Germline lookup yields CDR1 SGHDT and CDR2 YYEEEE. The CDR3 loop spans 14 amino acids. The V end lost 0 bases, the J end lost 2 bases, and 7 bases lay between the germline ends. Full variable domain (missing parts from reference TRBV5-6 and TRBJ2-3): DAGVTQSPTHLIKTRGQQVTLRCSPKSGHDTVSWYQQALGQGPQFIFQYYEEEERQRGNFPDRFSGHQFPNYSSELNVNALLLGDSALYLCASSLVSPTDTQYFGPGTRLTVL.

This clonotype has more than one count but fewer than ten. The gene calls are TRBV5-1 and TRBJ2-5; 7 bases are shared with TRBD2. CDR1 SGHRS and CDR2 YFSETQ come from the germline V gene. V gave up 4 bases and J gave up 2 bases; unmatched junction bases: 5. The CDR3 length is 14 residues. DNA for the CDR3: TGCGCCAGCAGCATGGGACTATCGCAAGAGACCCAGTACTTC. It specifies CASSMGLSQETQYF.

This clonotype appeared many times. The chain couples TRBV12-3 or TRBV12-4 to TRBJ2-1; 9 positions agree with TRBD2. This CDR3 is built from 14 residues. The ends lost 8 bases at V and 6 bases at J; junction bases unmatched: 8. CDR3 residues: CASLKGGRGNEQFF. CDR3 in DNA: TGTGCCAGCTTGAAGGGCGGGAGGGGCAATGAGCAGTTCTTC.

This clonotype came up many times. The rearrangement links TRBV6-6 to TRBJ2-2; D unclear. CDR3 size: 11 residues. Per germline, CDR1 MNHNY and CDR2 SVGAGI (reference sequence). Trimming left V 0 bases short and J 11 bases short, with 4 bases between. The CDR3 here is CASSYSYELFF. CDR3 nucleotide sequence: TGTGCCAGCAGTTACTCCTACGAGCTGTTTTTT.

This clonotype has a count of ten or more. The chain links TRBV5-1 to TRBJ2-3; TRBD2 agrees at 8 bases. The CDR3 length is 18 residues. Germline V lookup: CDR1 SGHRS, CDR2 YFSETQ. V shed 0 bases, J shed 0 bases, and the junction held 9 bases outside the gene matches. The CDR3 reads CASSLVLVAGPSTDTQYF. In DNA form, the CDR3 reads TGCGCCAGCAGCTTGGTACTCGTAGCGGGACCAAGCACAGATACGCAGTATTTT.

This clonotype was picked up many times. The CDR3 nucleotides are TGTGCCAGCAGCCAACTTGACAGAAACTATGGCTACACCTTC. This gives the protein CASSQLDRNYGYTF. The chain employs TRBV3-1 and TRBJ1-2; TRBD1 is a possible D gene (5 bases). This CDR3 has 14 residues. CDR1 and CDR2 (germline): LGHDT, YNNKEL (reference sequence). Trimming pared 2 bases from V and 2 bases from J, leaving 9 bases between.

This clonotype is categorized as medium-sized. This chain's CDR3 is CASRGLADTQYF. The CDR3 nucleotides are TGTGCCAGCAGGGGGCTAGCAGATACGCAGTATTTT. The chain employs TRBV12-3 or TRBV12-4 and TRBJ2-3; tentatively, D is TRBD1 (5 bases). Trimming left V 6 bases short and J 4 bases short, with 8 bases between. There are 12 residues in the CDR3.

This clonotype has ten or more counts. The V gene is TRBV6-5, the J gene TRBJ2-1, with 7 positions matching TRBD2. Unmatched junction bases numbered 6, after V lost 2 bases and J lost 5 bases. Germline CDR1 and CDR2: MNHEY and SVGAGI. The CDR3 totals 15 residues. The CDR3 loop is CASSYKLALHNEQFF. The DNA for the CDR3 is TGTGCCAGCAGTTACAAACTAGCGCTACACAATGAGCAGTTCTTC.

The chain has TRBV5-6 and TRBJ1-1, with unresolved D. With 2 bases removed from V and 1 base from J, the gap between germline ends came to 9 bases. Looked up from germline, CDR1 is SGHDT and CDR2 is YYEEEE. There are 14 residues in the CDR3. The DNA of the CDR3 is TGTGCCAGCAGCTTACGGACCCCGAACACTGAAGCTTTCTTT. It is translated as CASSLRTPNTEAFF. The whole variable domain, filled in from reference TRBV5-6 and TRBJ1-1, reads DAGVTQSPTHLIKTRGQQVTLRCSPKSGHDTVSWYQQALGQGPQFIFQYYEEEERQRGNFPDRFSGHQFPNYSSELNVNALLLGDSALYLCASSLRTPNTEAFFGQGTRLTVV.

This clonotype appeared many times. The chain uses TRBV6-5 and TRBJ2-1; D might be TRBD1 (5 bases). V lost 0 bases to trimming and J lost 10 bases, with 13 bases between them. The CDR3 spans 14 residues. Germline CDR1 and CDR2: MNHEY and SVGAGI. The CDR3 here is CASSYSFRDGEQFF. CDR3 nucleotide sequence: TGTGCCAGCAGTTACTCGTTCAGGGATGGGGAGCAGTTCTTC.

This clonotype has a count of ten or more. This chain joins TRBV2 and TRBJ2-5, with 11 positions matching TRBD2. The germline CDR1 and CDR2 sequences are SNHLY and FYNNEI. The length of the CDR3 is 15 residues. V lost 5 bases to trimming and J lost 1 base; unmatched junction nucleotides: 3. The CDR3 protein is CASSYSGGAQETQYF. CDR3 nucleotide sequence: TGTGCCAGCAGTTATAGCGGGGGGGCCCAAGAGACCCAGTACTTC.

This clonotype was picked up many times. This rearrangement joins TRBV18 to TRBJ2-3; D is perhaps TRBD1 (5 bases). This CDR3 has 13 amino acids. The germline V gene encodes CDR1 KGHSH and CDR2 LQKENI. V lost 6 bases and J 2 bases, leaving 9 bases between the germline ends. The CDR3 DNA reads as TGTGCCAGCTCTCAGGACAACACAGATACGCAGTATTTT. This translates into CASSQDNTDTQYF.